This note documents a single T cell receptor beta chain sequence. Its specificity is not known. This sample is drawn from a study of cytomegalovirus exposure and HLA in healthy donors. Study overall: There were 100 million to 130 million unique TCR beta sequences, drawn from 200 million or so T cells, in an earlier analysis.

Vbeta (60) and Jbeta (13) primers were used in the PCR. The assay was immunoSEQ multiplex PCR, and TCRdb's table has in-frame clones only and misses some. The profile shows under 250,000 clones, more than 70% of them singletons. The CDR3 spans 11 residues. In germline, CDR1 is MNHNY, CDR2 SVGAGI (reference sequence). V gave up 6 bases and J gave up 11 bases, with 13 bases separating them. Points from the study as a whole: In a later analysis, a genetic analysis reported fewer productive-TCR N-insertions in an Asian-associated ancestry cluster than the cohort average. As a later analysis showed, a missense DCLRE1C variant was linked to trimming of TCR beta V- and J-genes.

The receptor comes from a boy aged 5-17 years in good health and CMV-seronegative. The genes are TRBV6-6 and TRBJ1-1; possible D gene TRBD1, 5 bases. The specimen sequenced was PBMCs. The DNA for the CDR3 is TGTGCCAGCAGGGAGACCTCAGGGGCTTTCTTT. This gives the protein CASRETSGAFF.